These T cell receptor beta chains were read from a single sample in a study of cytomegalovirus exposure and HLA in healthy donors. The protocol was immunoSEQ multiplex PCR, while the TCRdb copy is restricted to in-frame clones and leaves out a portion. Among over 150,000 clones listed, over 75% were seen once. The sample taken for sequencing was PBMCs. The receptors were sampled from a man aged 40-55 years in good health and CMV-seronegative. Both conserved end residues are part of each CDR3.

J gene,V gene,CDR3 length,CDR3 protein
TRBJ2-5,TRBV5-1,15,CASSRGLAGLETQYF
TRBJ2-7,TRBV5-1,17,CASSPLIGGVGPREQYF
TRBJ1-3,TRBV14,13,CASSQSQGNTIYF
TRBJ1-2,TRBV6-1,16,CASSEANRVSRTGYTF
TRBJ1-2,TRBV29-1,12,CSAGLGLYGYTF
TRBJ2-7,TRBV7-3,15,CASSLGQEKNYEQYF
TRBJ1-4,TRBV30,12,CAWTVSDEKLFF
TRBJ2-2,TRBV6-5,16,CASSYVGQRNTGELFF
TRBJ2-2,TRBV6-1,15,CASSGFRGHGGELFF
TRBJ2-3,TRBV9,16,CASSVERAGTTDTQYF
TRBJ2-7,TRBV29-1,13,CSVMERGGYEQYF